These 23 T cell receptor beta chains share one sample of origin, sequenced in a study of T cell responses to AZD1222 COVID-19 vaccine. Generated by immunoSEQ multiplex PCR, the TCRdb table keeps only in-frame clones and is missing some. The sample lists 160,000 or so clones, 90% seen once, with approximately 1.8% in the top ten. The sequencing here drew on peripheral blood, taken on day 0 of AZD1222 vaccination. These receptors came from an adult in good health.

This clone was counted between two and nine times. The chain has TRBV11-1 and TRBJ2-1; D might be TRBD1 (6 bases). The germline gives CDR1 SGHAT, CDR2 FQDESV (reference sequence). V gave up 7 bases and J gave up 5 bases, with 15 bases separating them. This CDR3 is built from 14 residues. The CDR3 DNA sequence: TGTGCCAGCACGGGCAGGGGAACGGACAATGAGCAGTTCTTC. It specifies CASTGRGTDNEQFF.

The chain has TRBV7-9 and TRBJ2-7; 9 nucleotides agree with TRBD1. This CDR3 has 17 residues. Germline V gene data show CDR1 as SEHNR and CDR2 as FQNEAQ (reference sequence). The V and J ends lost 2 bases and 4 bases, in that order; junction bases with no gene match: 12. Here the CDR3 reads CASSLPMPGQGSYEQYF. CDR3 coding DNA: TGTGCCAGCAGCTTACCCATGCCGGGACAGGGTTCTTACGAGCAGTACTTC.

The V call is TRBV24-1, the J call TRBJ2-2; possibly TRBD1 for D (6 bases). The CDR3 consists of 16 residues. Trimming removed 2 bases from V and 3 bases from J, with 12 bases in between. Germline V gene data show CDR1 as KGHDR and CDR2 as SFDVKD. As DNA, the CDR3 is TGTGCCACCAGTGATTCGAGGACAGAATACACCGGGGAGCTGTTTTTT. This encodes CATSDSRTEYTGELFF.

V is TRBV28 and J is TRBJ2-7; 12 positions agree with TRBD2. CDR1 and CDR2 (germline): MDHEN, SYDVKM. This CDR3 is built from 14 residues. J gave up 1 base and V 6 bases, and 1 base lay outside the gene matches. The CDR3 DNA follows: TGTGCCAGCAGGACTAGCGGGAGATCCTACGAGCAGTACTTC. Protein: CASRTSGRSYEQYF.

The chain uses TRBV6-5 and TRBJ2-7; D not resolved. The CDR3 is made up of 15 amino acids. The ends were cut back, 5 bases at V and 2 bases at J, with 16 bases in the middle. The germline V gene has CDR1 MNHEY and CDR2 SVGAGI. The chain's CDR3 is CASSLLKVVAYEQYF. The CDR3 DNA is TGTGCCAGCAGTCTGCTTAAGGTGGTAGCCTACGAGCAGTACTTC.

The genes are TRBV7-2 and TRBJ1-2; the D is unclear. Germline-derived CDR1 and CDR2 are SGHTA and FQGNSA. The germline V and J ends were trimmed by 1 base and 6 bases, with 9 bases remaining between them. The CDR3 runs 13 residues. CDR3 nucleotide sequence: TGTGCCAGCAGCTTAGGTGGGCGTAATGGCTACACCTTC. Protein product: CASSLGGRNGYTF.

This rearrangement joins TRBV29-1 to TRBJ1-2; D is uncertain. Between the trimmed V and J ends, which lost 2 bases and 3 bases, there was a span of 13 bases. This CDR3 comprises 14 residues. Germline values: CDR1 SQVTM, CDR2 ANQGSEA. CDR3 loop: CSVEMDRDHYGYTF. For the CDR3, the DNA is TGCAGCGTTGAAATGGACCGAGACCACTATGGCTACACCTTC.

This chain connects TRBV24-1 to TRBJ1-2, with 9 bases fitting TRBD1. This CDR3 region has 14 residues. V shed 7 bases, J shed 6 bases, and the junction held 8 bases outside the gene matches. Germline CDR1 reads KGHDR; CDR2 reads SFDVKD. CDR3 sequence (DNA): TGTGCCACCAGGGGGCCCCGGACAGGGGATGGCTACACCTTC. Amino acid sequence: CATRGPRTGDGYTF.

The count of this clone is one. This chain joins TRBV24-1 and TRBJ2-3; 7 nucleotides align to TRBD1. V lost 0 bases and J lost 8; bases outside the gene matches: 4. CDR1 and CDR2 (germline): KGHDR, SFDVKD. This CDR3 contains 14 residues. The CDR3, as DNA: TGTGCCACCAGTGATTTGCAGGGGGTGGGTACGCAGTATTTT. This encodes CATSDLQGVGTQYF.

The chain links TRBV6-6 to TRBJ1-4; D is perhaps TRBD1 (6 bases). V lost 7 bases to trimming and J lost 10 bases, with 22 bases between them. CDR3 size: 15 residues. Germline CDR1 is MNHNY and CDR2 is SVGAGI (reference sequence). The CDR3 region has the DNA TGTGCCAGCACCCCCCCCGAGGACAGAAGGGGAAAACTGTTTTTT. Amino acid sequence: CASTPPEDRRGKLFF.

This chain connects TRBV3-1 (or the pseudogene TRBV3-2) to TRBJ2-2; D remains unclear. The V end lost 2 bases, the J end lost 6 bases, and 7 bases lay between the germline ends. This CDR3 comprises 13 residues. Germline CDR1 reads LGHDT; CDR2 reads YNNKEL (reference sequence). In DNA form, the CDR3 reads TGTGCCAGCAGCCAAATGGTGGCCGGGGAGCTGTTTTTT. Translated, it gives CASSQMVAGELFF.

In DNA form, the CDR3 reads TGTGCCAGCAGAGCTAGCGGGAGTAACAATGAGCAGTTCTTC. As protein: CASRASGSNNEQFF. The chain employs TRBV6-5 and TRBJ2-1; 10 bases are a match to TRBD2. This CDR3 is 14 amino acids long. The V segment lost 6 bases and the J segment 5 bases; nucleotides outside the gene matches: 4. Germline V lookup: CDR1 MNHEY, CDR2 SVGAGI.

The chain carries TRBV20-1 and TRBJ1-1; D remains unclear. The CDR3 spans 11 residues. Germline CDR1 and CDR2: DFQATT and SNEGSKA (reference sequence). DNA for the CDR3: TGCAGAAGGAACAGTTACACTGAAGCTTTCTTT. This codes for CRRNSYTEAFF.

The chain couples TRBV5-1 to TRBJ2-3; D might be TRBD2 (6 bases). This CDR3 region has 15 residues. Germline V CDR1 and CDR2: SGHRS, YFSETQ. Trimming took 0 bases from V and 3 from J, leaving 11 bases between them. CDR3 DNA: TGCGCCAGCAGCTTGGTGTCTAGCGCTACAGATACGCAGTATTTT. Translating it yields CASSLVSSATDTQYF. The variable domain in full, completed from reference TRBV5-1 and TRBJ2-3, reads KAGVTQTPRYLIKTRGQQVTLSCSPISGHRSVSWYQQTPGQGLQFLFEYFSETQRNKGNFPGRFSGRQFSNSRSEMNVSTLELGDSALYLCASSLVSSATDTQYFGPGTRLTVL.

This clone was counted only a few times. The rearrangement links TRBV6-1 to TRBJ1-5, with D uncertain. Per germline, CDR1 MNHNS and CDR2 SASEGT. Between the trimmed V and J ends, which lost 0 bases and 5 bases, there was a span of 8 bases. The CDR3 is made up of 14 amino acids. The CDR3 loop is CASSEAWDYQPQHF. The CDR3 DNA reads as TGTGCCAGCAGTGAAGCCTGGGATTATCAGCCCCAGCATTTT.

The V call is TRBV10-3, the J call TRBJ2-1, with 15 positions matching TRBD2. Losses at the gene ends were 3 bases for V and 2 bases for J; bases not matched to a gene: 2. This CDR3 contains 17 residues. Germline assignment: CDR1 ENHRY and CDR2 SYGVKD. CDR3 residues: CAISDGLAGGPYNEQFF. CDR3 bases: TGTGCCATCAGTGACGGACTAGCGGGAGGGCCCTACAATGAGCAGTTCTTC.

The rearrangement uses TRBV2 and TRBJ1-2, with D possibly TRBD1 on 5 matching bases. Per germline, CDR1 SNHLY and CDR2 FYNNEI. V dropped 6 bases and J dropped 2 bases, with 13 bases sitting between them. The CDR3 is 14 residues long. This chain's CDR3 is CASRTGSSNYGYTF. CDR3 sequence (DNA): TGTGCCAGCAGAACAGGATCCTCAAACTATGGCTACACCTTC.

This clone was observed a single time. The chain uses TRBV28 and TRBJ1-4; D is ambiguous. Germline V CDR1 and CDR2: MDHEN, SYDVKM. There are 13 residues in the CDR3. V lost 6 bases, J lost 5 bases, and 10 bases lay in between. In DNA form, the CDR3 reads TGTGCCAGCAGCTCGGGTAGGAATGAAAAACTGTTTTTT. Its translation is CASSSGRNEKLFF.

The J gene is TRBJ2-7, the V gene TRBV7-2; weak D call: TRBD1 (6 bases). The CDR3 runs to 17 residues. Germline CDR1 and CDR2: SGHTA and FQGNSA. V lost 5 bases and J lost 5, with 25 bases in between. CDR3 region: CASSPDRTKSYDNEQYF. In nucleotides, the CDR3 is TGTGCCAGCAGCCCCGACAGGACCAAATCCTACGATAACGAGCAGTACTTC.

In DNA form, the CDR3 reads TGTGCCAGCAGTGCCCTACAGGTTTCCTACGAGCAGTACTTC. As protein: CASSALQVSYEQYF. The J gene is TRBJ2-7, the V gene TRBV2; possible D gene TRBD1, 5 bases. The V end lost 4 bases, the J end lost 1 base, and 11 bases lay between the germline ends. Germline V CDR1 and CDR2: SNHLY, FYNNEI. CDR3 length equals 14 residues.

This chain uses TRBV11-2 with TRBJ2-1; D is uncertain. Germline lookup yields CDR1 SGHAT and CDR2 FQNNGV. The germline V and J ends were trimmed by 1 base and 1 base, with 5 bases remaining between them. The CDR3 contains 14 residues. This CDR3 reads CASSLAASYNEQFF. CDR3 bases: TGTGCCAGCAGCTTAGCCGCTTCCTACAATGAGCAGTTCTTC.

Written as DNA, the CDR3 is TGTGCCAGCAGCTTAACCGGGACAGGGTATCAGCCCCAGCATTTT. Encoded protein: CASSLTGTGYQPQHF. This rearrangement joins TRBV7-3 to TRBJ1-5; TRBD1 matches at 9 bases. This CDR3 spans 15 amino acids. Germline CDR1 and CDR2: SGHTA and FQGTGA. V trimming: 0 bases; J trimming: 5 bases; junction bases outside the gene matches: 2.

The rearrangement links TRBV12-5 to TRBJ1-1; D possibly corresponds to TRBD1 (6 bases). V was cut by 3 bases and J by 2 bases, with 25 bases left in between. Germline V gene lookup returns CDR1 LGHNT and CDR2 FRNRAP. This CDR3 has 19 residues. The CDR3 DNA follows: TGTGCTAGTGGTTTAGCCTTGGGGGCACAGGGCGCAGTTAACACTGAAGCTTTCTTT. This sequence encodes CASGLALGAQGAVNTEAFF.